Listed below are T cell receptor beta chains from one sample, sequenced in a study of cytomegalovirus exposure and HLA in healthy donors. Assay used: immunoSEQ multiplex PCR; TCRdb lists only in-frame clones, some missing. The sample has about 180,000 clones, about four fifths seen once. The specimen was PBMCs. Receptors were obtained from a girl aged 5 to 17 in good health and CMV-seropositive. CDR3s include the opening cysteine and the closing phenylalanine or tryptophan. A D gene is named only where the DNA matches it firmly. Size tells how often a clone was seen (once, few, many) or the class of an expanded clone, and some rows leave it out.

>TRBV28|-|-|TRBJ2-5
CASSLRGGAGRETQYF
TGTGCCAGCAGTTTGAGGGGGGGGGCAGGGAGGGAGACCCAGTACTTC
>TRBV10-3|-|-|TRBJ2-7
CAIMSGYSYEQYF
TGTGCCATCATGTCAGGCTACTCCTACGAGCAGTACTTC
>TRBV6-5|-|-|TRBJ2-7
CASSKGWLTYEQYF
TGTGCCAGCAGTAAGGGGTGGCTGACGTACGAGCAGTACTTC
>TRBV7-2|once|-|TRBJ2-2
CASSLVGGQGGELFF
TGTGCCAGCAGCTTAGTCGGGGGGCAGGGCGGGGAGCTGTTTTTT
>TRBV7-8|-|-|TRBJ1-1
CASSLAPVGAVLNTEAFF
TGTGCCAGCAGCTTAGCGCCAGTAGGGGCCGTATTGAACACTGAAGCTTTCTTT
>TRBV30|-|TRBD1|TRBJ2-5
CAWTADRATETQYF
TGTGCCTGGACCGCCGACAGGGCGACAGAGACCCAGTACTTC
>TRBV2|once|TRBD1|TRBJ1-5
CASSATGTENQPQHF
TGTGCCAGCAGCGCTACCGGGACAGAGAATCAGCCCCAGCATTTT
>TRBV4-1|-|-|TRBJ1-3
CDSSQRTDYSGNTIYF
TGCGACAGCAGCCAACGGACAGATTACTCTGGAAACACCATATATTTT
>TRBV28|-|-|TRBJ1-5
CASKIGQTYSNQPQHF
TGTGCCAGCAAAATAGGACAAACTTATAGCAATCAGCCCCAGCATTTT
>TRBV11-2|-|-|TRBJ1-1
CASSLNPGTEAFF
TGTGCCAGCAGCTTAAATCCGGGGACTGAAGCTTTCTTT
>TRBV5-1|-|-|TRBJ2-3
CASSLDGESDTQYF
TGCGCCAGCAGCTTGGACGGGGAATCAGATACGCAGTATTTT
>TRBV6-6|-|TRBD2|TRBJ2-3
CASSYSSSGVIKQYF
TGTGCCAGCAGTTACTCCTCTAGCGGGGTAATAAAGCAGTATTTT
>TRBV30|-|TRBD2|TRBJ2-6
CAWRREGAKAGANVLTF
TGTGCCTGGAGAAGGGAGGGCGCAAAGGCTGGGGCCAACGTCCTGACTTTC
>TRBV4-1|once|-|TRBJ2-3
CASSQGPLGVSTDTQYF
TGCGCCAGCAGCCAAGGGCCCCTAGGGGTGAGCACAGATACGCAGTATTTT
>TRBV27|-|-|TRBJ2-1
CASSFLLSSEQKLSSYNEQFF
TGTGCCAGCAGTTTTCTGCTGTCGTCGGAACAAAAACTAAGCTCCTACAATGAGCAGTTCTTC
>TRBV5-6|-|TRBD1|TRBJ1-2
CASSLGGGTGANLYGYTF
TGTGCCAGCAGCTTGGGAGGGGGGACAGGAGCTAACCTGTATGGCTACACCTTC
>TRBV6-1|-|-|TRBJ1-3
CASSEIYYSGNTIYF
TGTGCCAGCAGTGAGATTTACTACTCTGGAAACACCATATATTTT
>TRBV9|-|-|TRBJ1-1
CASSVDTVNTEAFF
TGTGCCAGCAGCGTAGATACGGTGAACACTGAAGCTTTCTTT
>TRBV7-2|-|-|TRBJ1-5
CASSLGSINQPQHF
TGTGCCAGCAGCTTAGGCAGTATCAATCAGCCCCAGCATTTT
>TRBV5-1|-|-|TRBJ1-1
CASTLDSLNTEAFF
TGCGCCAGCACCTTAGACAGTTTGAACACTGAAGCTTTCTTT
>TRBV2|once|TRBD1|TRBJ2-7
CASSEQGQGRYEQYF
TGTGCCAGCAGCGAACAGGGACAGGGGCGTTACGAGCAGTACTTC
>TRBV18|few|-|TRBJ1-5
CASSPRQRGDGNQPQHF
TGTGCCAGCTCACCAAGGCAGCGCGGGGACGGCAATCAGCCCCAGCATTTT
>TRBV13|-|TRBD2|TRBJ2-1
CASSYWTSGGYNEQFF
TGTGCCAGCAGCTACTGGACTAGCGGGGGGTACAATGAGCAGTTCTTC
>TRBV6-6|-|TRBD1|TRBJ1-5
CASSARTGGQPQHF
TGTGCCAGCAGCGCCCGGACAGGGGGCCAGCCCCAGCATTTT
>TRBV7-9|-|TRBD1|TRBJ1-5
CASSARTGTNNQPQHF
TGTGCCAGCAGCGCCCGGACAGGAACTAACAATCAGCCCCAGCATTTT
>TRBV29-1|-|-|TRBJ2-7
CSYQASYEQYF
TGCAGCTACCAGGCGTCCTACGAGCAGTACTTC
>TRBV12-5|-|-|TRBJ1-1
CASEQGSQAFF
TGTGCTAGTGAACAGGGTAGCCAAGCTTTCTTT
>TRBV19|-|TRBD1|TRBJ1-5
CASSIGQGAEPQHF
TGTGCCAGTAGTATCGGACAGGGGGCAGAGCCCCAGCATTTT
>TRBV30|-|-|TRBJ1-1
CAWSGGRQLFMNTEAFF
TGTGCCTGGAGTGGGGGTAGACAGCTTTTCATGAACACTGAAGCTTTCTTT
>TRBV19|-|-|TRBJ1-2
CASSIRGGGNYGYTF
TGTGCCAGTAGTATCCGGGGAGGGGGGAACTATGGCTACACCTTC
>TRBV9|-|TRBD1|TRBJ1-1
CASSAGTVEAFF
TGTGCCAGCAGCGCCGGGACAGTTGAAGCTTTCTTT